The 31 T cell receptor beta chains given below trace back to one sample, sequenced in a study of T cell clones after liver transplantation. TCRdb's table, derived via immunoSEQ multiplex PCR, lists solely in-frame clones and lacks some. Altogether tens of thousands of clones are present, more than 75% being singletons, with the ten largest covering about 2.5%. Sequenced here: CD4+ T cells from blood, sampled before liver transplant. All receptors derive from a human donor who received a liver transplant.

The chain is built from TRBV7-3 and TRBJ2-2; TRBD2 aligns across 8 bases. This CDR3 has 15 residues. The germline V gene encodes CDR1 SGHTA and CDR2 FQGTGA. V was clipped by 5 bases and J by 6 bases; unmatched bases: 8. CDR3 in amino acids: CASSGSGNGAGELFF. For the CDR3, the DNA is TGTGCCAGCAGCGGTAGCGGGAACGGGGCCGGGGAGCTGTTTTTT.

The chain carries TRBV7-9 and TRBJ2-7; the D call may be TRBD1 or TRBD2 (5 bases each). The CDR3 runs 14 residues. CDR1 is SEHNR and CDR2 is FQNEAQ in the germline V gene (reference sequence). V was shortened by 5 bases and J by 2 bases, with 13 bases between the two germline ends. DNA for the CDR3: TGTGCCAGCAGCCCGGGGACGTATGCCTACGAGCAGTACTTC. Translating it yields CASSPGTYAYEQYF.

Here the CDR3 reads CASSLATTGRGTDTQYF. The CDR3 DNA follows: TGTGCCAGCAGCTTAGCCACGACTGGGAGAGGCACAGATACGCAGTATTTT. The chain is built from TRBV7-8 and TRBJ2-3; possibly TRBD2 for D (5 bases). This CDR3 region has 17 residues. V dropped 0 bases and J dropped 1 base, with 14 bases sitting between them. The germline gives CDR1 SGHVS, CDR2 FQNEAQ.

The genes are TRBV18 and TRBJ2-4; no firm D call. Germline V gives CDR1 KGHSH, CDR2 LQKENI. CDR3 size: 16 residues. V was trimmed by 5 bases and J by 0 bases, leaving 14 bases between them. The CDR3 region has the DNA TGTGCCAGCTCATTCGAATCGACTCTAGCCAAAAACATTCAGTACTTC. It translates to CASSFESTLAKNIQYF.

Only a few counts were recorded for this clone. The CDR3 loop is CASSQLAGGPGETQYF. In DNA form, the CDR3 reads TGTGCCAGCAGCCAACTAGCGGGAGGGCCAGGGGAGACCCAGTACTTC. The J gene is TRBJ2-5, the V gene TRBV7-8; 13 positions agree with TRBD2. Trimming removed 5 bases from V and 5 bases from J; junction bases left unmatched: 8. CDR3 size: 16 residues. Germline V lookup: CDR1 SGHVS, CDR2 FQNEAQ.

The chain employs TRBV7-2 and TRBJ2-1, with D maybe TRBD1 (6 bases). The germline CDR1 and CDR2 sequences are SGHTA and FQGNSA. Trimming left V 5 bases short and J 7 bases short, with 9 bases between. This CDR3 region has 12 residues. Written as DNA, the CDR3 is TGTGCCAGCAGCACACAGGGAAATGAGCAGTTCTTC. Residues: CASSTQGNEQFF.

This clone occurred once. The J gene is TRBJ1-1, the V gene TRBV6-1; weak D call: TRBD1 (6 bases). V was cut by 7 bases and J by 0 bases, with 15 bases left in between. The CDR3 has 15 amino acids. Germline loops: CDR1 MNHNS, CDR2 SASEGT. The CDR3 DNA reads as TGTGCCAGCAAGGGGGAGGGTTTACTGAACACTGAAGCTTTCTTT. Translation gives CASKGEGLLNTEAFF.

This chain uses TRBV9 with TRBJ1-2, with D possibly being TRBD1 (6 bases). The V and J ends lost 4 bases and 4 bases respectively, with 14 bases between them. CDR3 size: 14 residues. Germline CDR1 is SGDLS and CDR2 is YYNGEE. The CDR3 sequence: CASSTSRGGYGYTF. The DNA for the CDR3 is TGTGCCAGCAGCACCTCCAGGGGCGGCTATGGCTACACCTTC. Full variable domain (rest looked up from reference TRBV9 and TRBJ1-2): DSGVTQTPKHLITATGQRVTLRCSPRSGDLSVYWYQQSLDQGLQFLIQYYNGEERAKGNILERFSAQQFPDLHSELNLSSLELGDSALYFCASSTSRGGYGYTFGSGTRLTVV.

The J gene is TRBJ2-3, the V gene TRBV7-2; 9 positions match TRBD2. Germline lookup yields CDR1 SGHTA and CDR2 FQGNSA. J lost 0 bases, V lost 4 bases, and 5 bases had no gene match. The length of the CDR3 is 16 residues. The CDR3 loop is CASSSRGGHSTDTQYF. CDR3 nucleotide sequence: TGTGCCAGCAGCTCGCGGGGGGGGCACAGCACAGATACGCAGTATTTT.

CDR3: CASSLYAGGYYEQYF. DNA of the CDR3: TGTGCCAGCAGCTTATACGCAGGGGGTTACTACGAGCAGTACTTC. The V gene is TRBV7-2, the J gene TRBJ2-7; 7 nucleotides align to TRBD1. From germline, CDR1 is SGHTA and CDR2 FQGNSA. V was clipped by 2 bases and J by 3 bases; unmatched bases: 7. CDR3 length: 15 amino acids.

The chain uses TRBV4-1 and TRBJ2-1, with 9 nucleotides matching TRBD1. The CDR3 spans 16 residues. V lost 5 bases, J lost 4 bases, and 9 bases stayed unmatched. The V gene's germline CDR1 is MGHRA and CDR2 YSYEKL. The CDR3 DNA follows: TGCGCCAGCAGCTACAACCCGGACAGGGGTTACAATGAGCAGTTCTTC. Translated, it gives CASSYNPDRGYNEQFF.

This chain links TRBV4-2 with TRBJ1-2, with a possible D match to TRBD1 (5 bases). The CDR3 totals 14 residues. The V end lost 6 bases, the J end lost 2 bases, and 13 bases lay between the germline ends. Germline lookup yields CDR1 LGHNA and CDR2 YNFKEQ. The CDR3: CASRSMGGNYGYTF. Here the CDR3 DNA reads TGTGCCAGCAGATCCATGGGGGGGAACTATGGCTACACCTTC.

CDR3 amino acids: CASSPYRHSGNTIYF. The DNA for the CDR3 is TGTGCCAGCAGTCCCTACAGGCACTCTGGAAACACCATATATTTT. This chain joins TRBV6-1 and TRBJ1-3, with a tentative D call TRBD1 (5 bases). Germline V CDR1 and CDR2: MNHNS, SASEGT. This CDR3 contains 15 residues. The V gene lost 5 bases and the J gene lost 0 bases, with 11 bases spanning the gap.

This chain joins TRBV27 and TRBJ1-2; TRBD1 matches 10 bases. This CDR3 has 15 residues. Germline assignment: CDR1 MNHEY and CDR2 SMNVEV (reference sequence). Trimming took 4 bases from V and 7 from J; bases not matched to a gene: 9. This CDR3 reads CASSSGTGVQFGYTF. The CDR3 DNA reads TGTGCCAGCAGTTCCGGGACAGGGGTGCAGTTTGGCTACACCTTC.

The rearrangement uses TRBV19 and TRBJ1-2; maybe TRBD1 (5 bases). The germline V and J ends were trimmed by 5 bases and 0 bases, with 10 bases remaining between them. This CDR3 region has 14 residues. Germline-derived CDR1 and CDR2 are LNHDA and SQIVND (reference sequence). The CDR3 region is CASSLQGTNYGYTF. The CDR3 bases are TGTGCCAGTAGTTTGCAGGGAACTAACTATGGCTACACCTTC.

J is TRBJ2-4 and V is TRBV28; 9 bases match TRBD1. CDR3 length equals 18 residues. Germline V lookup: CDR1 MDHEN, CDR2 SYDVKM. The J segment lost 0 bases and the V segment lost 5 bases, leaving 11 bases of the junction unmatched. The CDR3 nucleotides read TGTGCCAGCAGTCCGTCGGACAGGGGAATCCCAGCCAAAAACATTCAGTACTTC. Residues: CASSPSDRGIPAKNIQYF. The full variable domain, in which reference TRBV28 and TRBJ2-4 provide the parts outside the CDR3, is DVKVTQSSRYLVKRTGEKVFLECVQDMDHENMFWYRQDPGLGLRLIYFSYDVKMKEKGDIPEGYSVSREKKERFSLILESASTNQTSMYLCASSPSDRGIPAKNIQYFGAGTRLSVL.

The chain is built from TRBV7-9 and TRBJ1-1; 10 bases are a match to TRBD1. The germline gives CDR1 SEHNR, CDR2 FQNEAQ (reference sequence). The CDR3 totals 13 residues. The V gene end was trimmed by 5 bases and the J gene end by 5 bases; junction bases not matched to a gene: 2. The CDR3 here is CASSRGQGTEAFF. CDR3 in DNA: TGTGCCAGCAGCCGGGGACAGGGGACTGAAGCTTTCTTT.

This chain's CDR3 is CASTGDRNTEAFF. The CDR3 bases are TGTGCCAGCACCGGAGACAGGAACACTGAAGCTTTCTTT. The chain employs TRBV6-1 and TRBJ1-1, with TRBD1 as a possible D gene (5 bases). The CDR3 has 13 amino acids. Per the germline V gene, CDR1 is MNHNS and CDR2 is SASEGT. Trimming took off 7 bases at V and 1 base at J, with 10 bases between the two ends.

This clone was observed a handful of times. The rearrangement joins TRBV5-6 to TRBJ2-7, with D perhaps matching TRBD2 (5 bases). The CDR3 covers 13 residues. Germline loops: CDR1 SGHDT, CDR2 YYEEEE. V was cut by 2 bases and J by 3 bases, with 9 bases left in between. The CDR3 here is CASSFFEGYEQYF. The CDR3 region has the DNA TGTGCCAGCAGCTTTTTTGAGGGCTACGAGCAGTACTTC.

The chain is built from TRBV25-1 and TRBJ2-3; D gene ambiguous. V lost 5 bases and J lost 2, with 2 bases in between. This CDR3 region has 11 residues. Looked up from germline, CDR1 is MGHDK and CDR2 is SYGVNS. CDR3 residues: CASSFTDTQYF. The DNA of the CDR3 is TGTGCCAGCAGTTTCACAGATACGCAGTATTTT.

The chain combines TRBV30 with TRBJ2-7; TRBD2 matches 10 bases. The CDR3 loop spans 13 amino acids. The V and J ends lost 5 bases and 6 bases, in that order; junction bases with no gene match: 7. Germline lookup yields CDR1 GTSNPN and CDR2 SVGIG (reference sequence). DNA of the CDR3: TGTGCCTGGGCTAGCGGGAGTCTTTCCGAGCAGTACTTC. Translated, it gives CAWASGSLSEQYF. Full variable domain (outside the CDR3, taken from reference TRBV30 and TRBJ2-7): SQTIHQWPATLVQPVGSPLSLECTVEGTSNPNLYWYRQAAGRGLQLLFYSVGIGQISSEVPQNLSASRPQDRQFILSSKKLLLSDSGFYLCAWASGSLSEQYFGPGTRLTVT.

The chain couples TRBV4-1 to TRBJ2-3, with 10 positions matching TRBD2. The germline CDR1 and CDR2 sequences are MGHRA and YSYEKL. V dropped 4 bases and J dropped 4; count of bases not matched to a gene: 20. This CDR3 region has 20 residues. This CDR3 reads CASSLRPPLAGEAESDTQYF. The CDR3 nucleotides are TGCGCCAGCAGCCTAAGACCCCCCCTAGCGGGAGAGGCTGAGTCAGATACGCAGTATTTT.

This chain uses TRBV7-8 with TRBJ2-5; D unresolved. The V gene lost 6 bases and the J gene lost 4 bases, with 21 bases spanning the gap. Germline assignment: CDR1 SGHVS and CDR2 FQNEAQ. The CDR3 totals 16 residues. CDR3 region: CASSSIGRTDSETQYF. The CDR3 DNA sequence: TGTGCCAGCAGTTCTATAGGCCGTACAGATTCAGAGACCCAGTACTTC.

Written as DNA, the CDR3 is TGTGCCAGCAGTGACAGGGGGCGAGGGTATAGCAATCAGCCCCAGCATTTT. It encodes CASSDRGRGYSNQPQHF. The V gene is TRBV28, the J gene TRBJ1-5; 10 positions match TRBD1. Germline assignment: CDR1 MDHEN and CDR2 SYDVKM. Unmatched junction bases numbered 7, after V lost 5 bases and J lost 0 bases. This CDR3 region has 17 residues.

The chain joins TRBV28 to TRBJ2-7; TRBD1 or TRBD2 may be the D gene (5 bases each). This CDR3 spans 11 amino acids. V lost 8 bases to trimming and J lost 4 bases, with 9 bases between them. CDR1 and CDR2 (germline): MDHEN, SYDVKM. The CDR3 loop reads CASGGAYEQYF. As DNA, the CDR3 is TGTGCCAGCGGGGGAGCTTACGAGCAGTACTTC.

The chain joins TRBV5-1 to TRBJ2-7; 10 nucleotides agree with TRBD2. CDR3 length equals 17 residues. V was clipped by 4 bases and J by 0 bases; unmatched bases: 10. From germline, CDR1 is SGHRS and CDR2 YFSETQ. CDR3 region: CASSNSAGGISSYEQYF. The CDR3 coding sequence is TGCGCCAGCAGCAACTCAGCGGGAGGGATAAGCTCCTACGAGCAGTACTTC.

The table lists this clone with a count of one. This chain links TRBV5-6 with TRBJ2-7; 8 bases agree with TRBD1. The germline V gene encodes CDR1 SGHDT and CDR2 YYEEEE. V dropped 1 base and J dropped 5; count of bases not matched to a gene: 8. The CDR3 consists of 15 residues. CDR3 bases: TGTGCCAGCAGCTTGTTACAGGGGGTTTCGAACGAGCAGTACTTC. It encodes CASSLLQGVSNEQYF.

This clone was seen a few times. The rearrangement uses TRBV18 and TRBJ1-1, with D hard to call. CDR1 and CDR2 from the germline V gene are KGHSH and LQKENI. The CDR3 length is 13 residues. Trimming shortened V by 6 bases and J by 2 bases, and 10 bases separated the two germline ends. DNA of the CDR3: TGTGCCAGCTCTGAGGTCCCCAACACTGAAGCTTTCTTT. As protein: CASSEVPNTEAFF.

This chain connects TRBV19 to TRBJ1-4, with TRBD1 matching over 8 bases. J lost 5 bases, V lost 10 bases, and 9 bases had no gene match. Germline lookup yields CDR1 LNHDA and CDR2 SQIVND (reference sequence). The CDR3 contains 14 residues. CDR3 region: CATRDRGQNEKLFF. The CDR3 DNA reads as TGTGCCACTCGAGACAGGGGTCAGAATGAAAAACTGTTTTTT.

The V and J genes are TRBV6-1 and TRBJ1-1; D gene uncertain. The V end lost 2 bases, the J end lost 5 bases, and 12 bases lay between the germline ends. Germline V gives CDR1 MNHNS, CDR2 SASEGT. The CDR3 covers 14 residues. DNA for the CDR3: TGTGCCAGCAGTGAAAACCGGGGTCAGACTGAAGCTTTCTTT. Translated: CASSENRGQTEAFF.

The V call is TRBV6-4, the J call TRBJ2-2, with D possibly matching TRBD2 (5 bases). The germline V gene has CDR1 MRHNA and CDR2 SNTAGT. V gave up 5 bases and J gave up 4 bases, with 11 bases separating them. This CDR3 has 14 amino acids. The CDR3 DNA sequence: TGTGCCAGCAGTATCGGGGATGGCACCGGGGAGCTGTTTTTT. The encoded protein is CASSIGDGTGELFF.